The 14 T cell receptor beta chains reported below all come from one sample, sequenced in a study of blood T cell repertoires in COVID-19. The protocol was immunoSEQ multiplex PCR, while the TCRdb copy is restricted to in-frame clones and leaves out a portion. The sample shows 190,000 or so clones, around 90% of them seen only once. The material sequenced was peripheral blood. The receptors originated from a man in his forties with acute or convalescent COVID-19.

The genes are TRBV2 and TRBJ2-3; D not resolved. Germline CDR1 reads SNHLY; CDR2 reads FYNNEI. Trimming took 7 bases from V and 1 from J, leaving 12 bases between them. The CDR3 sequence is 14 residues long. The DNA of the CDR3 is TGTGCCAGCACACCAGCGAGTGGCACAGATACGCAGTATTTT. Amino acids: CASTPASGTDTQYF.

J is TRBJ1-1 and V is TRBV3-1 (or the pseudogene TRBV3-2), with D perhaps matching TRBD1 (6 bases). The CDR3 runs 16 residues. Between the trimmed V and J ends, which lost 4 bases and 1 base, there was a span of 16 bases. The germline V gene encodes CDR1 LGHDT and CDR2 YNNKEL (reference sequence). This CDR3 reads CASSPTGIRGNTEAFF. CDR3 sequence (DNA): TGTGCCAGCAGCCCTACAGGGATAAGGGGGAACACTGAAGCTTTCTTT.

This clone was detected once. The DNA of the CDR3 is TGTGCCTGGAGTGTACGAGGTTACGAGCAGTACTTC. It is translated as CAWSVRGYEQYF. The chain joins TRBV30 to TRBJ2-7; D remains ambiguous. The CDR3 length is 12 residues. Trimming removed 0 bases at V and 4 bases at J, with 7 bases between. Germline V gene lookup returns CDR1 GTSNPN and CDR2 SVGIG (reference sequence).

The V call is TRBV24-1, the J call TRBJ2-7; a possible D gene is TRBD2 (7 bases). The germline CDR1 and CDR2 sequences are KGHDR and SFDVKD. V was trimmed by 3 bases and J by 3 bases, leaving 14 bases between them. The CDR3 spans 15 residues. In DNA, the CDR3 is TGTGCCACCAGTGATCCTAGCGGAGGGGGCTACGAGCAGTACTTC. This translates into CATSDPSGGGYEQYF.

This clone was picked up one time. This chain links TRBV6-2 or TRBV6-3 with TRBJ1-2; the match to TRBD1 covers 7 bases. Per germline, CDR1 MNHEY and CDR2 SVGEGT. Losses at the gene ends were 2 bases for V and 4 bases for J; bases not matched to a gene: 4. This CDR3 has 14 amino acids. The CDR3 DNA reads TGTGCCAGCAGTTACGACAGGGTATCCTATGGCTACACCTTC. Protein: CASSYDRVSYGYTF.

CDR3 DNA sequence: TGTGCCAGTAGGGAGACAGGGGGGAATGAAAAACTGTTTTTT. It is translated as CASRETGGNEKLFF. The V and J genes are TRBV19 and TRBJ1-4; 9 nucleotides line up with TRBD1. Germline CDR1 is LNHDA and CDR2 is SQIVND (reference sequence). CDR3 length equals 14 residues. V gave up 6 bases and J gave up 5 bases; unmatched junction bases: 4.

In its sample, this clone was seen once. The chain employs TRBV5-1 and TRBJ2-1; the D gene is possibly TRBD1 (6 bases). The V gene lost 1 base and the J gene lost 0 bases, with 11 bases spanning the gap. Germline lookup yields CDR1 SGHRS and CDR2 YFSETQ. The CDR3 spans 16 residues. In nucleotides, the CDR3 is TGCGCCAGCAGCTTGATGAGGGACATCTCCTACAATGAGCAGTTCTTC. Amino acids: CASSLMRDISYNEQFF.

This rearrangement joins TRBV10-3 to TRBJ1-1, with D unclear. V shed 0 bases and J shed 8 bases, with 10 bases lying between them. CDR3 length equals 13 residues. Germline values: CDR1 ENHRY, CDR2 SYGVKD. The CDR3 DNA reads as TGTGCCATCAGTGAGTCCGGGGATCGAGAAGCTTTCTTT. Translation: CAISESGDREAFF.

This clone occurred a few times. The V call is TRBV7-2, the J call TRBJ1-2, with D possibly TRBD1 on 5 matching bases. Trimming took 6 bases from V and 6 from J, leaving 17 bases between them. The CDR3 consists of 14 residues. The germline V gene has CDR1 SGHTA and CDR2 FQGNSA. The CDR3: CASSLGATSHGYTF. In nucleotides, the CDR3 is TGTGCCAGCAGTCTAGGGGCTACGAGTCATGGCTACACCTTC.

This chain connects TRBV6-5 to TRBJ1-1; no clear D. This CDR3 is built from 14 residues. The germline V and J ends were trimmed by 2 bases and 5 bases, with 12 bases remaining between them. From germline, CDR1 is MNHEY and CDR2 SVGAGI. The CDR3 reads CASSYHITGTEAFF. The CDR3 DNA follows: TGTGCCAGCAGTTACCACATCACGGGGACTGAAGCTTTCTTT.

This clone was counted a few times. The chain is built from TRBV18 and TRBJ1-1, with 7 nucleotides matching TRBD1. This CDR3 region has 13 residues. The germline gives CDR1 KGHSH, CDR2 LQKENI. The trim removed 6 bases at V and 2 bases at J, leaving 3 bases unmatched. CDR3 nucleotides: TGTGCCAGCTCTTGGACAGGTAACACTGAAGCTTTCTTT. This codes for CASSWTGNTEAFF.

The chain carries TRBV4-2 and TRBJ2-3; TRBD1 matches at 8 bases. V was clipped by 1 base and J by 6 bases; unmatched bases: 6. Looked up from germline, CDR1 is LGHNA and CDR2 is YNFKEQ. The CDR3 loop spans 15 amino acids. In nucleotides, the CDR3 is TGTGCCAGCAGCCAAGCGACAGGGGCGAGGGATACGCAGTATTTT. Translating gives CASSQATGARDTQYF.

The chain uses TRBV5-1 and TRBJ2-3; D may be TRBD2 (5 bases). In germline, CDR1 is SGHRS, CDR2 YFSETQ. This CDR3 contains 14 residues. V gave up 5 bases and J gave up 2 bases, with 12 bases separating them. The chain's CDR3 is CASRSGGTTDTQYF. Written as DNA, the CDR3 is TGCGCCAGCAGGTCTGGAGGCACCACAGATACGCAGTATTTT.

For the CDR3, the DNA is TGTGCCAGCAGTCCACTCAAGAGTATCAATTCACCCCTCCACTTT. Its protein is CASSPLKSINSPLHF. The V call is TRBV6-2 or TRBV6-3, the J call TRBJ1-6; no clear D gene. The V gene lost 5 bases and the J gene lost 7 bases, with 15 bases spanning the gap. The CDR3 is 15 amino acids. From germline, CDR1 is MNHEY and CDR2 SVGEGT.